This is a list of T cell receptor beta chains from one sample in a study of CD4 T cells in relation to SARS-CoV-2 and coronaviruses. Their target antigens are unknown. Clones were sequenced by immunoSEQ multiplex PCR, and TCRdb holds only the in-frame ones, with some missing. The sample yields 15,000 or so clones, about 79% seen once. Specimen: CD4+ T cells from PBMCs, cultured in vitro. The receptor source for this set is a human donor in good health. Both conserved end residues are part of each CDR3. A D gene is named only where the DNA matches it firmly. Rows may omit the clone size; those that give it use once, few, many or a size class.

j_call d_call v_call clone_size cdr3_aa cdr3_nt
TRBJ2-1 TRBD2 TRBV27 . CASSLRTSGGSSYNEQFF TGTGCCAGCAGTTTACGGACTAGCGGGGGGAGCTCCTACAATGAGCAGTTCTTC
TRBJ2-2 TRBD1 TRBV7-3 medium-sized CASSLGGQGNTGELFF TGTGCCAGCAGCTTAGGGGGACAGGGGAACACCGGGGAGCTGTTTTTT
TRBJ2-1 TRBD2 TRBV2 . CASTAGESGQFF TGTGCCAGCACGGCGGGAGAATCTGGGCAGTTCTTC
TRBJ2-7 . TRBV12-3/TRBV12-4 . CASSALSYEQYF TGTGCCAGCAGTGCCCTCTCCTACGAGCAGTACTTC
TRBJ1-2 . TRBV3-1/TRBV3-2 . CASRSSYGYTF TGTGCCAGCAGGTCAAGCTATGGCTACACCTTC
TRBJ1-1 . TRBV7-3 few CASSLYMGTEAFF TGTGCCAGCAGCTTATACATGGGCACTGAAGCTTTCTTT
TRBJ2-5 TRBD1 TRBV4-1 . CASSSSGTEVETQYF TGCGCCAGCAGCTCCTCCGGGACAGAGGTTGAGACCCAGTACTTC
TRBJ2-1 . TRBV12-5 . CASGLVGWEQFF TGTGCTAGTGGTTTGGTGGGTTGGGAGCAGTTCTTC
TRBJ2-7 . TRBV7-8 . CASSLQGPTYEQYF TGTGCCAGCAGCTTACAGGGGCCTACCTACGAGCAGTACTTC
TRBJ1-4 TRBD1 TRBV28 . CASARGGISNEKLFF TGTGCCAGCGCCAGAGGGGGCATCTCTAATGAAAAACTGTTTTTT
TRBJ1-5 . TRBV12-3/TRBV12-4 once CASSPRGGQPQHF TGTGCCAGCAGTCCGAGGGGTGGTCAGCCCCAGCATTTT
TRBJ2-2 . TRBV7-2 . CASSLASSGTGELFF TGTGCCAGCAGCTTAGCTAGTTCGGGCACCGGGGAGCTGTTTTTT
TRBJ2-3 TRBD1 TRBV7-3 few CASSPGGADTQYF TGTGCCAGCAGCCCAGGGGGCGCAGATACGCAGTATTTT
TRBJ2-3 . TRBV5-1 once CASSLGRSGTDTQYF TGCGCCAGCAGCTTGGGCAGATCAGGCACAGATACGCAGTATTTT
TRBJ1-5 . TRBV10-3 few CAISESGQGNQPQHF TGTGCCATCAGTGAGTCTGGCCAGGGGAATCAGCCCCAGCATTTT
TRBJ1-5 . TRBV7-8 . CASSSGLISNQPQHF TGTGCCAGCAGCTCTGGACTGATTAGCAATCAGCCCCAGCATTTT
TRBJ1-4 TRBD1 TRBV4-1 . CASSQGTAVTTNEKLFF TGCGCCAGCAGCCAGGGGACAGCCGTCACAACTAATGAAAAACTGTTTTTT
TRBJ2-7 TRBD1 TRBV11-3 . CASSLDGTGDYEQYF TGTGCCAGCAGCTTAGACGGGACAGGGGACTACGAGCAGTACTTC
TRBJ2-7 TRBD1 TRBV6-9 . CASSTDRGTYYEQYF TGTGCCAGCAGTACCGACAGGGGAACCTACTACGAGCAGTACTTC
TRBJ2-1 TRBD2 TRBV7-8 . CASSLGLAGADEQFF TGTGCCAGCAGCTTAGGACTAGCGGGGGCCGATGAGCAGTTCTTC
TRBJ1-2 . TRBV2 . CASNTGAHYGYTF TGTGCCAGCAACACGGGGGCTCACTATGGCTACACCTTC
TRBJ1-2 . TRBV7-8 . CASSSGPTASSGYTF TGTGCCAGCAGCTCGGGCCCGACAGCCTCGAGTGGCTACACCTTC
TRBJ2-2 . TRBV9 . CASSVEWNTGELFF TGTGCCAGCAGCGTAGAATGGAACACCGGGGAGCTGTTTTTT
TRBJ1-4 . TRBV6-5 . CATTLGDNNEKLFF TGTGCCACCACTTTGGGGGACAATAATGAAAAACTGTTTTTT
TRBJ2-5 . TRBV24-1 . CATSAGGRTETQYF TGTGCCACCAGCGCCGGGGGCAGGACAGAGACCCAGTACTTC
TRBJ2-5 . TRBV6-5 . CASRGAGETQYF TGTGCCAGTCGGGGGGCGGGAGAGACCCAGTACTTC
TRBJ1-5 TRBD1 TRBV6-5 . CASSTDRGSNQPQHF TGTGCCAGCAGTACGGACAGGGGTAGCAATCAGCCCCAGCATTTT
TRBJ1-5 . TRBV10-2 . CASSPGDQPQHF TGCGCCAGCAGTCCAGGGGATCAGCCCCAGCATTTT
TRBJ1-1 . TRBV18 . CASSPRDLNTEAFF TGTGCCAGCTCACCAAGGGATCTTAACACTGAAGCTTTCTTT
TRBJ2-5 . TRBV30 . CAWSVRLGETQYF TGTGCCTGGAGTGTCCGACTTGGAGAGACCCAGTACTTC
TRBJ2-7 TRBD1 TRBV7-2 . CASTETGTVLYEQYF TGTGCCAGCACCGAGACGGGGACAGTCTTGTACGAGCAGTACTTC
TRBJ2-5 . TRBV27 few CASSLSALAARGVQYF TGTGCCAGCAGTTTATCGGCACTTGCCGCTCGAGGAGTCCAGTACTTC
TRBJ2-3 . TRBV21-1 . CASSKSVGGTDTQYF TGTGCCAGCAGCAAATCGGTGGGAGGGACAGATACGCAGTATTTT
TRBJ2-3 TRBD2 TRBV6-2/TRBV6-3 . CASSLAGGSTDTQYF TGTGCCAGCAGTCTTGCGGGAGGGTCCACAGATACGCAGTATTTT
TRBJ2-7 . TRBV5-1 few CASSLRGGESYEQYF TGCGCCAGCAGCTTGCGTGGCGGGGAGTCCTACGAGCAGTACTTC
TRBJ1-2 . TRBV27 . CASSFSLGGYGYTF TGTGCCAGCAGCTTCTCTTTAGGGGGGTATGGCTACACCTTC
TRBJ2-7 . TRBV3-1/TRBV3-2 few CASSQVGGQGGYEQYF TGTGCCAGCAGCCAAGTTGGGGGTCAGGGAGGATACGAGCAGTACTTC
TRBJ1-4 . TRBV2 . CASRQTATGEKLFF TGTGCCAGCCGACAGACAGCAACGGGTGAAAAACTGTTTTTT
TRBJ2-3 TRBD1 TRBV7-7 . CASSRGQGADTQYF TGTGCCAGCAGCCGTGGACAGGGCGCAGATACGCAGTATTTT
TRBJ1-1 TRBD1 TRBV18 . CASSRTGATVRGTEAFF TGTGCCAGCTCGCGGACAGGGGCCACCGTAAGGGGCACTGAAGCTTTCTTT
TRBJ2-1 TRBD2 TRBV6-5 . CASSQSGGNNEQFF TGTGCCAGCAGTCAAAGCGGGGGGAACAATGAGCAGTTCTTC
TRBJ1-3 TRBD1 TRBV18 . CASSPTGTENTIYF TGTGCCAGCTCACCCACCGGGACAGAAAACACCATATATTTT
TRBJ1-6 TRBD1 TRBV25-1 once CASSEQGAGALHF TGTGCCAGCAGTGAACAGGGGGCAGGGGCCCTCCACTTT
TRBJ2-5 TRBD2 TRBV5-1 . CASSASGVQETQYF TGCGCCAGCAGCGCTAGCGGGGTTCAAGAGACCCAGTACTTC
TRBJ2-5 TRBD2 TRBV7-6 . CASSFGLAGGQETQYF TGTGCCAGCAGCTTCGGACTAGCGGGGGGGCAGGAGACCCAGTACTTC
TRBJ2-1 TRBD1 TRBV5-4 . CASRRTGASYNEQFF TGTGCCAGCAGGCGGACAGGGGCCTCCTACAATGAGCAGTTCTTC
TRBJ2-2 . TRBV19 . CASSRGNTGELFF TGTGCCAGTAGCCGGGGAAACACCGGGGAGCTGTTTTTT
TRBJ2-5 TRBD1 TRBV4-1 . CASRDRAETQYF TGCGCCAGCAGAGACAGGGCGGAGACCCAGTACTTC
TRBJ1-6 . TRBV19 . CASRTEPWSSPLHF TGTGCCAGTAGGACAGAGCCCTGGAGTTCACCCCTCCACTTT
TRBJ2-5 . TRBV21-1 . CASSGVGRKETQYF TGTGCCAGCAGCGGAGTGGGCAGGAAAGAGACCCAGTACTTC
TRBJ2-5 . TRBV9 large CASSVAGLTSQETQYF TGTGCCAGCAGCGTAGCCGGACTCACATCCCAAGAGACCCAGTACTTC
TRBJ2-7 . TRBV4-3 . CASSRNQGTLRGDEQYF TGCGCCAGCAGCCGAAACCAAGGGACTCTCCGTGGGGACGAGCAGTACTTC
TRBJ2-5 TRBD1 TRBV7-7 . CASSFQSGGPQETQYF TGTGCTAGCAGCTTCCAATCAGGGGGCCCACAAGAGACCCAGTACTTC
TRBJ1-5 . TRBV27 . CASSLSSGNQPQHF TGTGCCAGCAGTTTATCCTCCGGAAATCAGCCCCAGCATTTT
TRBJ2-5 . TRBV6-2/TRBV6-3 . CASSYSRPTGYQETQYF TGTGCCAGCAGTTACTCAAGACCGACGGGGTACCAAGAGACCCAGTACTTC